The clone carrying this T cell receptor beta chain showed up just once. These data come from a study of control samples from healthy donors and cancer patients. Germline loops: CDR1 LNHDA, CDR2 SQIVND (reference sequence). The CDR3 spans 12 residues. V dropped 6 bases and J dropped 11 bases, with 14 bases sitting between them. Assay: immunoSEQ multiplex PCR; the TCRdb copy retains only in-frame clones and omits some. The sample includes fewer than 200,000 clones, 90% to 95% of them seen just once. The sequence was obtained from a man aged 25 to 40 in good health. The gene calls are TRBV19 and TRBJ2-1, with a possible D match to TRBD1 (5 bases). Sequenced: blood. The CDR3 DNA is TGTGCCAGTAGCCCTTACGCAGGGCAGCAGTTCTTC. Translated, it gives CASSPYAGQQFF.